One sample yielded the 29 T cell receptor beta chains listed below, sequenced in a study of PD-L1 blockade in urothelial cancer. As to time point: pretreatment peripheral blood. Repertoires were generated with immunoSEQ multiplex PCR, while TCRdb's copy carries only in-frame clones and drops some. The sample includes 40,000 or so clones, 82% of them seen just once. The material was PBMCs, obtained around atezolizumab (anti-PD-L1) treatment. These receptors came from a man aged 55 to 70 with urothelial cancer.

The chain links TRBV2 to TRBJ2-7; 9 bases line up with TRBD2. V gave up 5 bases and J gave up 7 bases; unmatched junction bases: 15. Germline loops: CDR1 SNHLY, CDR2 FYNNEI. The CDR3 sequence is 16 residues long. The CDR3 protein is CASSRTLGGGAGEQYF. In DNA, the CDR3 is TGTGCCAGCAGTCGTACATTGGGCGGGGGGGCCGGTGAGCAGTACTTC. Combining the CDR3 with reference TRBV2 and TRBJ2-7 gives the whole variable domain EPEVTQTPSHQVTQMGQEVILRCVPISNHLYFYWYRQILGQKVEFLVSFYNNEISEKSEIFDDQFSVERPDGSNFTLKIRSTKLEDSAMYFCASSRTLGGGAGEQYFGPGTRLTVT.

The genes are TRBV5-1 and TRBJ2-1; 9 positions agree with TRBD1. CDR1 is SGHRS, CDR2 YFSETQ, per germline. CDR3 length: 18 residues. The V and J ends lost 4 bases and 0 bases, in that order; junction bases with no gene match: 11. The chain's CDR3 is CASSHRDRALSSYNEQFF. CDR3 in DNA: TGCGCCAGCAGCCACCGGGACAGGGCGCTTAGCTCCTACAATGAGCAGTTCTTC.

The chain links TRBV29-1 to TRBJ1-4; TRBD1 aligns across 7 bases. V lost 4 bases to trimming and J lost 8 bases; unmatched junction nucleotides: 10. CDR1 is SQVTM, CDR2 ANQGSEA, per germline. This CDR3 region has 14 residues. CDR3 loop: CSVVLGQWSEKLFF. The CDR3 DNA is TGCAGCGTTGTCCTGGGACAGTGGAGCGAAAAACTGTTTTTT.

This clone was observed a single time. The gene calls are TRBV2 and TRBJ2-1; TRBD2 might be the D (5 bases). Looked up from germline, CDR1 is SNHLY and CDR2 is FYNNEI. The germline V and J ends were trimmed by 6 bases and 1 base, with 16 bases remaining between them. This CDR3 has 16 residues. CDR3 in amino acids: CASRPQLRASYNEQFF. DNA of the CDR3: TGTGCCAGCAGACCACAACTGCGGGCTTCCTACAATGAGCAGTTCTTC.

Only one count was recorded for this clone. This chain connects TRBV28 to TRBJ2-3; D might be TRBD1 (6 bases). The CDR3 length is 15 residues. Trimming pared 3 bases from V and 1 base from J, leaving 11 bases between. The germline V gene encodes CDR1 MDHEN and CDR2 SYDVKM. CDR3 region: CASSLGHTRTDTQYF. CDR3 sequence (DNA): TGTGCCAGCAGTTTGGGACACACACGCACAGATACGCAGTATTTT. The full variable domain, in which reference TRBV28 and TRBJ2-3 provide the parts outside the CDR3, is DVKVTQSSRYLVKRTGEKVFLECVQDMDHENMFWYRQDPGLGLRLIYFSYDVKMKEKGDIPEGYSVSREKKERFSLILESASTNQTSMYLCASSLGHTRTDTQYFGPGTRLTVL.

This chain links TRBV6-5 with TRBJ2-3, with a possible D match to TRBD2 (5 bases). Trimming cost V 0 bases and J 0 bases, with 10 bases left between them. The germline V gene encodes CDR1 MNHEY and CDR2 SVGAGI. The CDR3 consists of 16 residues. CDR3 loop: CASSYSRGSSTDTQYF. DNA for the CDR3: TGTGCCAGCAGTTACTCTCGGGGATCTAGCACAGATACGCAGTATTTT.

The chain has TRBV4-1 and TRBJ2-7, with 7 bases matching TRBD1. Germline V lookup: CDR1 MGHRA, CDR2 YSYEKL. The ends lost 0 bases at V and 3 bases at J; junction bases unmatched: 8. CDR3 length: 16 amino acids. This chain's CDR3 is CASSQDLVTGDYEQYF. DNA for the CDR3: TGCGCCAGCAGCCAAGATTTGGTCACAGGGGACTACGAGCAGTACTTC.

The rearrangement uses TRBV6-1 and TRBJ2-1, with 10 bases aligning to TRBD2. The germline V gene encodes CDR1 MNHNS and CDR2 SASEGT. This CDR3 contains 14 residues. J was trimmed by 4 bases and V by 6 bases; bases with no gene match: 3. In nucleotides, the CDR3 is TGTGCCAGCAGGGGACTAGCGAGGTACAATGAGCAGTTCTTC. Protein product: CASRGLARYNEQFF.

The chain recombines TRBV15 with TRBJ1-1; D remains ambiguous. The CDR3 is 12 amino acids. Germline CDR1 is LNHNV and CDR2 is YYDKDF (reference sequence). The V end was cut by 0 bases, the J end by 9 bases, with 8 bases between. As DNA, the CDR3 is TGTGCCACCAGCAGAGAAATAAAAAAAGCTTTCTTT. Its protein is CATSREIKKAFF.

The rearrangement joins TRBV9 to TRBJ2-1, with a weak D call TRBD2 (5 bases). V was clipped by 0 bases and J by 5 bases, with 9 bases between them. The CDR3 is made up of 14 amino acids. Germline lookup yields CDR1 SGDLS and CDR2 YYNGEE. This chain's CDR3 is CASSVDWGDNEQFF. In DNA, the CDR3 is TGTGCCAGCAGCGTAGATTGGGGAGACAATGAGCAGTTCTTC.

The V call is TRBV20-1, the J call TRBJ1-1; D is ambiguous. In germline, CDR1 is DFQATT, CDR2 SNEGSKA (reference sequence). V dropped 3 bases and J dropped 5 bases, with 7 bases sitting between them. The CDR3 consists of 11 residues. The CDR3 nucleotides are TGCAGTGCTAGCTTACAAACTGAAGCTTTCTTT. Protein product: CSASLQTEAFF.

The chain recombines TRBV29-1 with TRBJ2-5; D gene unclear. Germline-derived CDR1 and CDR2 are SQVTM and ANQGSEA. V was shortened by 3 bases and J by 1 base, with 6 bases between the two germline ends. The CDR3 runs to 12 residues. The CDR3 loop is CSVDPGQETQYF. The CDR3 DNA reads TGCAGCGTTGACCCCGGCCAAGAGACCCAGTACTTC.

The CDR3 loop is CASSWGGGFYGYTF. For the CDR3, the DNA is TGCGCCAGCAGCTGGGGTGGGGGCTTCTATGGCTACACCTTC. The V call is TRBV5-1, the J call TRBJ1-2; D possibly corresponds to TRBD1 (6 bases). This CDR3 is built from 14 residues. The germline V gene has CDR1 SGHRS and CDR2 YFSETQ. Trimming left V 3 bases short and J 4 bases short, with 13 bases between.

The chain links TRBV2 to TRBJ1-4; TRBD1 matches 9 bases. With V trimmed by 5 bases and J by 8 bases, 6 bases remained unmatched. The CDR3 loop spans 14 amino acids. In germline, CDR1 is SNHLY, CDR2 FYNNEI. The CDR3 reads CASSSDRGGEKLFF. CDR3 coding DNA: TGTGCCAGCAGTTCGGACAGGGGAGGGGAAAAACTGTTTTTT.

The V and J genes are TRBV7-8 and TRBJ2-5; 11 bases line up with TRBD2. This CDR3 is 16 amino acids long. From germline, CDR1 is SGHVS and CDR2 FQNEAQ. V was pared by 3 bases and J by 4 bases, with 7 bases of the junction left unmatched. The CDR3 DNA follows: TGTGCCAGCAGCTTGCGCACTAGCGGGGGATCAGAGACCCAGTACTTC. It specifies CASSLRTSGGSETQYF.

The chain employs TRBV4-1 and TRBJ2-6; perhaps TRBD2 as D (7 bases). The CDR3 consists of 17 residues. Trimming took off 1 base at V and 4 bases at J, with 14 bases between the two ends. Germline lookup yields CDR1 MGHRA and CDR2 YSYEKL. This chain's CDR3 is CASSQVGGAGGANVLTF. DNA for the CDR3: TGCGCCAGCAGCCAAGTAGGGGGGGCGGGAGGGGCCAACGTCCTGACTTTC.

This clone was counted a single time. The chain links TRBV5-5 to TRBJ1-1; 7 bases match TRBD1. Unmatched junction bases numbered 3, after V lost 1 base and J lost 3 bases. This CDR3 has 14 amino acids. Germline-derived CDR1 and CDR2 are SGHKS and YYEKEE (reference sequence). For the CDR3, the DNA is TGTGCCAGCAGCTTGAGGGGGCTGGACACTGAAGCTTTCTTT. Amino acids: CASSLRGLDTEAFF.

The V gene is TRBV7-9, the J gene TRBJ2-7; D gene ambiguous. The CDR3 totals 13 residues. Germline lookup yields CDR1 SEHNR and CDR2 FQNEAQ (reference sequence). V was shortened by 5 bases and J by 3 bases, with 11 bases between the two germline ends. CDR3 residues: CASSPTNRYEQYF. The CDR3 DNA follows: TGTGCCAGCAGCCCAACAAACCGCTACGAGCAGTACTTC.

The chain recombines TRBV19 with TRBJ2-1; 11 positions match TRBD2. The length of the CDR3 is 15 residues. V lost 4 bases to trimming and J lost 4 bases; unmatched junction nucleotides: 3. CDR1 is LNHDA and CDR2 is SQIVND in the germline V gene (reference sequence). The CDR3 nucleotides read TGTGCCAGTAGTAGTCTAGCGGGGGGATACAATGAGCAGTTCTTC. It translates to CASSSLAGGYNEQFF.

This clone was observed a few times. The chain links TRBV28 to TRBJ2-7, with TRBD1 matching over 12 bases. Per germline, CDR1 MDHEN and CDR2 SYDVKM. The CDR3 consists of 13 residues. The V gene end was trimmed by 10 bases and the J gene end by 9 bases; junction bases not matched to a gene: 10. CDR3 sequence reads: CATWDRGREGQYF. The CDR3 DNA sequence: TGTGCCACCTGGGACAGGGGGCGCGAAGGGCAGTACTTC.

This chain connects TRBV18 to TRBJ2-1, with 9 positions matching TRBD1. With 8 bases clipped from V and 5 bases from J, the junction kept 7 bases outside the gene matches. Germline values: CDR1 KGHSH, CDR2 LQKENI. The CDR3 covers 14 residues. This CDR3 reads CASLRDRDHNEQFF. DNA for the CDR3: TGTGCCAGCCTCCGGGACAGGGACCACAATGAGCAGTTCTTC.

The sample holds a few counts of this clone. The CDR3 protein is CASSQGNSPLHF. DNA for the CDR3: TGTGCCAGCAGTCAGGGAAACTCACCCCTCCACTTT. The chain carries TRBV2 and TRBJ1-6; D possibly corresponds to TRBD1 (5 bases). The germline V gene encodes CDR1 SNHLY and CDR2 FYNNEI. The V end was cut by 5 bases, the J end by 10 bases, with 9 bases between. CDR3 length equals 12 residues.

The CDR3 reads CASSFPSGADTQYF. The DNA of the CDR3 is TGTGCCAGCAGCTTTCCTTCAGGGGCAGATACGCAGTATTTT. The chain carries TRBV5-6 and TRBJ2-3; perhaps TRBD1 as D (6 bases). Germline CDR1 is SGHDT and CDR2 is YYEEEE. The CDR3 sequence is 14 residues long. V gave up 2 bases and J gave up 4 bases, with 11 bases separating them.

The V and J genes are TRBV28 and TRBJ2-7; D not certain. V was pared by 5 bases and J by 6 bases, with 11 bases between. This CDR3 has 12 residues. The germline V gene encodes CDR1 MDHEN and CDR2 SYDVKM. CDR3 nucleotide sequence: TGTGCCAGCAGTCCTAACGCTCGCGAGCAGTACTTC. Its protein is CASSPNAREQYF.

This clone was seen a few times. The chain has TRBV5-1 and TRBJ1-5; D gene ambiguous. The germline gives CDR1 SGHRS, CDR2 YFSETQ. CDR3 size: 15 residues. V was shortened by 0 bases and J by 3 bases, with 10 bases between the two germline ends. The CDR3 DNA reads TGCGCCAGCAGCTTGGGAGACTCTTTCAATCAGCCCCAGCATTTT. Protein sequence: CASSLGDSFNQPQHF.

The chain combines TRBV6-1 with TRBJ2-1, with a possible D match to TRBD2 (6 bases). The CDR3 runs to 16 residues. The germline V gene encodes CDR1 MNHNS and CDR2 SASEGT. V was cut by 3 bases and J by 4 bases, with 16 bases left in between. The CDR3 DNA reads as TGTGCCAGCAGTGACCCCGGGGAGCGGGCGTACAATGAGCAGTTCTTC. The encoded protein is CASSDPGERAYNEQFF.

The rearrangement uses TRBV5-1 and TRBJ2-7, with 9 bases identical to TRBD1. Germline CDR1 is SGHRS and CDR2 is YFSETQ. With 1 base clipped from V and 4 bases from J, the junction kept 6 bases outside the gene matches. The CDR3 covers 15 residues. CDR3: CASSLRDRAPYEQYF. As DNA, the CDR3 is TGCGCCAGCAGCTTGCGGGACAGGGCCCCTTACGAGCAGTACTTC.

The gene calls are TRBV7-9 and TRBJ2-3; D possibly corresponds to TRBD1 (6 bases). CDR3 length equals 14 residues. The germline V gene encodes CDR1 SEHNR and CDR2 FQNEAQ (reference sequence). The ends were cut back, 3 bases at V and 6 bases at J, with 13 bases in the middle. This chain's CDR3 is CASSLERGWDTQYF. The DNA for the CDR3 is TGTGCCAGCAGCTTGGAAAGGGGGTGGGATACGCAGTATTTT.

The genes are TRBV5-4 and TRBJ2-3; TRBD2 aligns across 7 bases. Trimming at V came to 7 bases and at J to 5 bases, leaving 10 bases not matched to a gene. The CDR3 contains 14 residues. The germline gives CDR1 SGHNT, CDR2 YYREEE (reference sequence). CDR3 in DNA: TGTGCCAGCTCGGGGAGGGGTGTGGGAGATACGCAGTATTTT. Protein sequence: CASSGRGVGDTQYF.